A selection of T cell receptor beta chains follows, all from one sample in a study of CD8+ T cells in alopecia areata. TCRdb keeps only in-frame clones here, not all; method: immunoSEQ multiplex PCR. The sample consists of roughly 280,000 clones, about 60% of them appearing once. The sample consisted of CD4+ T cells sorted from blood, taken at approximately week 51, from a patient treated with tofacitinib. These receptors all stem from a human donor with alopecia areata. The CDR3 runs from the conserved cysteine through the conserved F or W. The D gene is left open where the match is weak. Only some rows state a clone size, as once, few, many or a class for expanded clones.

CDR3nt | CDR3aa | d_gene | j_gene | v_gene | abundance
TGTGCCATCAGTGAACAGGGTCGTGGCTACACCTTC | CAISEQGRGYTF | - | TRBJ1-2 | TRBV10-3 | -
TGTGCCAGTAGCGCTATTGGCAGGAGCCTCTACGAGCAGTACTTC | CASSAIGRSLYEQYF | - | TRBJ2-7 | TRBV19 | -
TGTGCCAGCAGCAAACCTAGCGGGGGACCCTACAATGAGCAGTTCTTC | CASSKPSGGPYNEQFF | TRBD2 | TRBJ2-1 | TRBV27 | -
TGTGCCAGTAATCCAAGGAGGGGACTATATGGCTACACCTTC | CASNPRRGLYGYTF | - | TRBJ1-2 | TRBV19 | -
TGCAGCGTTGATACGGCTAGCGGGGAGTGGGATGAGCAGTTCTTC | CSVDTASGEWDEQFF | TRBD2 | TRBJ2-1 | TRBV29-1 | few
TGTGCCAGCACGGTACAGGGGGAGGCCCAGTACTTC | CASTVQGEAQYF | TRBD1 | TRBJ2-5 | TRBV6-1 | -
TGTGCCAGCAGCGTAGATGTTAGCGGGGGGACCTACGAGCAGTACTTC | CASSVDVSGGTYEQYF | TRBD2 | TRBJ2-7 | TRBV9 | -
TGTGCCAGCAGCAAACAGGGGGCGCCGTGGTCCCTCCACTTT | CASSKQGAPWSLHF | TRBD1 | TRBJ1-6 | TRBV9 | -
TGTGCCAGCGGCTGGCAGGGGTCAGATACGCAGTATTTT | CASGWQGSDTQYF | - | TRBJ2-3 | TRBV7-9 | few
TGCAGCGTTGAGGGGCCCACGGCAGATACGCAGTATTTT | CSVEGPTADTQYF | - | TRBJ2-3 | TRBV29-1 | -
TGTGCCAGCAGCCACGGACAGGGGGCAACCGGGGAGCTGTTTTTT | CASSHGQGATGELFF | TRBD1 | TRBJ2-2 | TRBV7-8 | many
TGTGCCAGCAGCGTAGGAGTAGGGGAGACCCAGTACTTC | CASSVGVGETQYF | - | TRBJ2-5 | TRBV9 | few
TGTGCCAGCAGTGGGGACAGGGAGGACGGCTACACCTTC | CASSGDREDGYTF | TRBD1 | TRBJ1-2 | TRBV2 | -
TGTGCCAGCAGCCAGGACCCGGGACCACTTTACAATGAGCAGTTCTTC | CASSQDPGPLYNEQFF | - | TRBJ2-1 | TRBV14 | -
TGTGCCAGCAGTCCGCGGGACAGTAGAAATGAAAAACTGTTTTTT | CASSPRDSRNEKLFF | TRBD1 | TRBJ1-4 | TRBV27 | few
TGCAGCGTTGAAGGCCTGGGTGACCTCTTTTACGATGAGCAGTTCTTC | CSVEGLGDLFYDEQFF | - | TRBJ2-1 | TRBV29-1 | once
TGTGCCAGTAGTATAGGCGCTAGATTGAACAATGAGCAGTTCTTC | CASSIGARLNNEQFF | - | TRBJ2-1 | TRBV19 | few
TGCAGCGTTTGGTCCCAGGGGGCAATAGCCAAAAACATTCAGTACTTC | CSVWSQGAIAKNIQYF | TRBD1 | TRBJ2-4 | TRBV29-1 | -
TGCGCCAGCAGCCCGGGACACCTATACACAGATACGCAGTATTTT | CASSPGHLYTDTQYF | - | TRBJ2-3 | TRBV5-1 | -
TGTGCCAGCAGTGAAGTGGATACGCAGTATTTT | CASSEVDTQYF | - | TRBJ2-3 | TRBV2 | few
TGTGCCAGCAGCGTAGGAGCGAACCAAGAGACCCAGTACTTC | CASSVGANQETQYF | - | TRBJ2-5 | TRBV9 | -
TGTGCCAGCTCGGGACTAGCGGGAGTAGCCAAAAACATTCAGTACTTC | CASSGLAGVAKNIQYF | TRBD2 | TRBJ2-4 | TRBV6-6 | once
TGTGCCAGCAGTCCTGGAACCTACGAGCAGTACTTC | CASSPGTYEQYF | - | TRBJ2-7 | TRBV6-5 | -
TGTGCCAGCAGCTTAGCGCAAGGGGGTACTGAAGCTTTCTTT | CASSLAQGGTEAFF | - | TRBJ1-1 | TRBV7-9 | -
TGTGCCAGCAGCTTGGGACCGGGGGAGAATGAGCAGTTCTTC | CASSLGPGENEQFF | - | TRBJ2-1 | TRBV7-2 | -
TGCGCCAGCAGCTTGGACCTCGGGACCCAGTACTTC | CASSLDLGTQYF | - | TRBJ2-5 | TRBV5-1 | few
TGTGCCTGGAGTCCACTTCCGGGACAGCGGTATGCAACTAATGAAAAACTGTTTTTT | CAWSPLPGQRYATNEKLFF | TRBD1 | TRBJ1-4 | TRBV30 | -
TGTGCCAGCAGCGTAGCCCAGTCCTACGAGCAGTACTTC | CASSVAQSYEQYF | - | TRBJ2-7 | TRBV9 | -
TGTGCCAGCTCACCATGGGCTAGCGGGGAAACCTACAATGAGCAGTTCTTC | CASSPWASGETYNEQFF | TRBD2 | TRBJ2-1 | TRBV18 | -
TGTGCCAGCAGCGTAGATGGATTCGGCACTGAAGCTTTCTTT | CASSVDGFGTEAFF | - | TRBJ1-1 | TRBV9 | -
TGTGCCAGCAGTTACTCCCCCCGCCAAGAGACCCAGTACTTC | CASSYSPRQETQYF | - | TRBJ2-5 | TRBV6-5 | few
TGTGCCAGCAGAGATAACCCGGGTGAGCAGTTCTTC | CASRDNPGEQFF | - | TRBJ2-1 | TRBV6-5 | -
TGTGCCAGCAGTTTATGGTCCGGACAGGGGAATCAGCCCCAGCATTTT | CASSLWSGQGNQPQHF | TRBD1 | TRBJ1-5 | TRBV27 | -
TGTGCCAGCAGCGTAGACGGCGGAAATCAGCCCCAGCATTTT | CASSVDGGNQPQHF | - | TRBJ1-5 | TRBV9 | few
TGCGCCAGCAGCCCGGGACAAAATAATTCACCCCTCCACTTT | CASSPGQNNSPLHF | - | TRBJ1-6 | TRBV4-1 | -
TGTGCCAGCAGCCCCTCGGGCGGGGGGGCTGAAGAGACCCAGTACTTC | CASSPSGGGAEETQYF | TRBD2 | TRBJ2-5 | TRBV7-2 | -
TGCAGCGTTGAGAGGGGGAGGGCGTCTGAAGCTTTCTTT | CSVERGRASEAFF | - | TRBJ1-1 | TRBV29-1 | -
TGTGCCAGCTCACAAGGCACAGATACGCAGTATTTT | CASSQGTDTQYF | - | TRBJ2-3 | TRBV18 | -